This T cell receptor (beta chain) was captured in a study of T cells in Graves' hyperthyroidism and ophthalmopathy (dated by TCRdb to the late 2010s). Describing the broader study: Peripheral blood was collected at initial diagnosis, before any treatment. The roughly 94 discovery patients were randomly divided into training and test sets at a 7:3 ratio. An independent validation cohort of 18 to 20 hyperthyroidism patients and approximately 17 patients who later progressed to ophthalmopathy tested prospective prediction of ophthalmopathy. According to the paper, TCR Vbeta CDR3 sequencing was carried out on 135 peripheral blood samples, which came from over 40 ophthalmopathy, around 75 hyperthyroidism and roughly 17 progressor patients. Once sampling was done, hyperthyroidism patients were given methimazole at a starting dose of 30 mg daily, whereas ophthalmopathy patients were given high-dose intravenous methylprednisolone. Thyroid tissue and blood T-cell repertoires from more than 5 Graves' hyperthyroidism patients were also compared in the study. A discovery cohort of approximately 97 patients, approximately 45 with Graves' ophthalmopathy and approximately 55 with stable Graves' hyperthyroidism, was used to find distinguishing TCR V-J signatures.

On this clonotype itself: Its antigen is not yet known. No clone much larger than this one lies a single base away; base qualities are absent.

Beyond this particular receptor, the publication reports: A model built on a 13 V-J signature distinguished ophthalmopathy from stable hyperthyroidism, reaching approximately 89% sensitivity and 81% to 83% specificity in cross-validation and 80%/75% in testing. Sample size was not statistically predetermined, and investigators were not blinded to group allocation. During validation, the model predicted progression to ophthalmopathy a median of about 6.5 months ahead of onset, with around 70% sensitivity and 72% to 80% specificity. Most expanded thyroid clonotypes (frequency above 0.001) were also found in blood, which suggests that blood repertoires may mirror thyroid immune responses.

Stable Graves' hyperthyroidism was defined as no progression to ophthalmopathy during 18 months of follow-up. Hyperthyroidism patients were newly diagnosed, with disease duration under 2 months, and aged 18 to 65 years. Any patient with an uncontrolled infection, another autoimmune disease, pregnancy or lactation was excluded. Diagnoses relied on clinical symptoms, serum thyroxine and TRAb, thyroid ultrasound and orbital computed tomography. Ficoll-Paque density gradient centrifugation was used to isolate PBMCs from approximately 10 ml of fresh peripheral blood. Trizol reagent was used to extract total RNA, and RNA quality was then checked on an Agilent 2100 Bioanalyzer. TCR beta CDR3 regions were amplified from RNA transcripts. A first-round RT-PCR of the TCR CDR3 used the HTBI primer set with the Qiagen OneStep RT-PCR kit. The libraries were constructed in a second round of multiplex PCR and then size-selected and purified. The libraries were sequenced on an Illumina HiSeq2000 using paired-end 100 bp reads. The study's own analysis went as follows. SOAPnuke was used to process the raw data, throwing out any read that contained adapters or uncalled bases, had a mean Phred below 15, or lacked an exact constant-primer or identifier match. COPE v1.2.5 was used to merge the high-quality paired reads, and each unique nucleotide sequence was defined as a clonotype. MiTCR v1.1 was used to align the clonotypes against IMGT TRBV, TRBD and TRBJ reference segments. The analysis included only V-J combinations with a frequency above 0.0001, which together covered approximately 99% of the repertoires. A TCS score was defined as the ratio between F50 (clonal expansion) and ExV (chaos), using BLOSUM62-based TCRdist between CDR3 peptides within each V-J. Welch's t-statistics and random forest reduced 450 to 600 V-J features to about 12, which were used in a naive Bayes classifier (R e1071). TCRdb cleaned the public reads at Q25 with fastp, built clones with MiXCR and kept in-frame beta chains. A single entry per CDR3 protein holds the most common genes and DNA from its merged rows. The V and J calls were not made by the authors but by TCRdb's processing. The sample table lists about 740,000 distinct CDR3 sequences, 14% of them with a count of one. The top ten clonotypes cover roughly 10% of the sample.

The germline V gene yields MDHEN for CDR1 and SYDVKM for CDR2. The CDR3, cysteine through phenylalanine, is 18 amino acids long. Left in the record is the CDR3 DNA by itself, 54 bases read in frame from the first base. Clipping removes 6 bases from V and 2 bases from J, with 17 as the unmatched junction base count. The receptor's source is a woman younger than 30 with Graves' hyperthyroidism. The rearrangement joined TRBV28 to TRBJ2-3, and TRBD2 aligns with 7 junction nucleotides. Sequences were obtained from blood. The CDR3 is CASSHSGLGWPSTDTQYF. The DNA is as follows: TGTGCCAGCAGCCATTCAGGACTAGGCTGGCCCTCCACAGATACGCAGTATTTT.